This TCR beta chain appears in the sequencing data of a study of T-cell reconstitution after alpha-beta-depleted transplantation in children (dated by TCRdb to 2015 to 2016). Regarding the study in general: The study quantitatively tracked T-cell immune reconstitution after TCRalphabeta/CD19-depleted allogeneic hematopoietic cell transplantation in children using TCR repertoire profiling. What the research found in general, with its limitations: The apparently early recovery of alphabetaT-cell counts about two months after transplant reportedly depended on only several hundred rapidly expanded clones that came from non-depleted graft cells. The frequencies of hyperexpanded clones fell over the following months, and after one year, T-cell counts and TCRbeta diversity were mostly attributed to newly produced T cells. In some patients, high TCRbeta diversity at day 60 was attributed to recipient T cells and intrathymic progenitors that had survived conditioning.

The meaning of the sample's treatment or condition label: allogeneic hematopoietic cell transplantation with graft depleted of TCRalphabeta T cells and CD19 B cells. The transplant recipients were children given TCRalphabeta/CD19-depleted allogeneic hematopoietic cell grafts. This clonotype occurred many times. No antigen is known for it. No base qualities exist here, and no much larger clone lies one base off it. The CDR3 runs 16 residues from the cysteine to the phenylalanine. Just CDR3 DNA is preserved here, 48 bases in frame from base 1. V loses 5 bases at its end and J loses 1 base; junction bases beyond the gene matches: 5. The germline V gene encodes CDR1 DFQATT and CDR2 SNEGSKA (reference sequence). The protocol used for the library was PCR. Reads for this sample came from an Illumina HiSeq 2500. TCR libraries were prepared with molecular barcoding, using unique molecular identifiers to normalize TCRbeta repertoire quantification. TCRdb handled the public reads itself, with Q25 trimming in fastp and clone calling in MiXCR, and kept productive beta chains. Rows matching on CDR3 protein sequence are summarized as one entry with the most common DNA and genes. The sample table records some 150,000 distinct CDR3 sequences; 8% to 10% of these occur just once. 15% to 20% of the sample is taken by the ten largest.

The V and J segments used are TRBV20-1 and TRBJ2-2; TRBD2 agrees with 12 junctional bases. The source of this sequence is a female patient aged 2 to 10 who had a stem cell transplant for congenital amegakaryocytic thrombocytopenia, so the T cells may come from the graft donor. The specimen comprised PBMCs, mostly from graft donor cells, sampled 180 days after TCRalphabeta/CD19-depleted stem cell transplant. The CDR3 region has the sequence CSAAETSGRNTGELFF. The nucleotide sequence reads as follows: TGCAGTGCTGCCGAGACTAGCGGGAGGAACACCGGGGAGCTGTTTTTT.